Listed below are T cell receptor beta chains from one sample, sequenced in a study of beta chain features in type 1 diabetes. The table came from immunoSEQ multiplex PCR; TCRdb's copy has only in-frame clones and leaves some out. This table holds about 900,000 clones, under 20% found once. The specimen sequenced was naive CD4+ T cells from blood. Every receptor here comes from a woman aged 18-30 years in good health. Both conserved end residues are part of each CDR3. The D gene is left open where the match is weak. Rows give clone size only sometimes, using once, few, many, or a class for an expanded clone.

clone size: -
J gene: TRBJ2-7
D gene: -
V gene: TRBV5-8
CDR3 DNA: TGTGCCAGCAGTGTGGGCGGGATCTCCTACGAGCAGTACTTC
CDR3 protein: CASSVGGISYEQYF

clone size: -
J gene: TRBJ2-7
D gene: -
V gene: TRBV2
CDR3 DNA: TGTGCCAGCAGTGGCGGGTTCTACAGGTACTTC
CDR3 protein: CASSGGFYRYF

clone size: -
J gene: TRBJ2-1
D gene: -
V gene: TRBV11-2
CDR3 DNA: TGTGCCAGCAGCTTAGGGGGGTGGGCAGTAAACAATGAGCAGTTCTTC
CDR3 protein: CASSLGGWAVNNEQFF

clone size: few
J gene: TRBJ1-1
D gene: -
V gene: TRBV7-2
CDR3 DNA: TGTGCCAGCAGCTATGGACAGTTTATTAACACTGAAGCTTTCTTT
CDR3 protein: CASSYGQFINTEAFF

clone size: few
J gene: TRBJ2-7
D gene: TRBD2
V gene: TRBV10-3
CDR3 DNA: TGTGCCATCAGCAACGTGATGGGAGGGTCCTACGAGCAGTACTTC
CDR3 protein: CAISNVMGGSYEQYF

clone size: -
J gene: TRBJ2-3
D gene: -
V gene: TRBV18
CDR3 DNA: TGTGCCAGCTCACCCCTCCTACCGGCGTACGCAGATACGCAGTATTTT
CDR3 protein: CASSPLLPAYADTQYF

clone size: few
J gene: TRBJ2-1
D gene: -
V gene: TRBV2
CDR3 DNA: TGTGCCAGCAGTTCCGGACCCTGGAATGAGCAGTTCTTC
CDR3 protein: CASSSGPWNEQFF

clone size: -
J gene: TRBJ2-7
D gene: TRBD1
V gene: TRBV28
CDR3 DNA: TGTGCCAGCAGTTCAGGGACAGGGTACGACGAGCAGTACTTC
CDR3 protein: CASSSGTGYDEQYF

clone size: -
J gene: TRBJ2-4
D gene: -
V gene: TRBV7-9
CDR3 DNA: TGTGCCAGCAGCACAGACTCATCCATTCAGTACTTC
CDR3 protein: CASSTDSSIQYF

clone size: -
J gene: TRBJ2-7
D gene: TRBD2
V gene: TRBV28
CDR3 DNA: TGTGCCAGCAGTTTATTGAGGCTAGCGGGAGGCGCCCTCTACGAGCAGTACTTC
CDR3 protein: CASSLLRLAGGALYEQYF

clone size: few
J gene: TRBJ2-7
D gene: -
V gene: TRBV11-1
CDR3 DNA: TGTGCCAGCAGCAACCGCCTTGCAGACTACGAGCAGTACTTC
CDR3 protein: CASSNRLADYEQYF

clone size: -
J gene: TRBJ1-5
D gene: -
V gene: TRBV23-1
CDR3 DNA: TGCGCCAGCATCCAGGGCTACGGTCAGCCCCAGCATTTT
CDR3 protein: CASIQGYGQPQHF

clone size: few
J gene: TRBJ1-3
D gene: -
V gene: TRBV19
CDR3 DNA: TGTGCCAGTAGTATAAGACTCGGAAACTCTGGAAACACCATATATTTT
CDR3 protein: CASSIRLGNSGNTIYF

clone size: few
J gene: TRBJ2-1
D gene: -
V gene: TRBV11-1
CDR3 DNA: TGTGCCAGCAGCTTAGCGGCGAGATACAATGAGCAGTTCTTC
CDR3 protein: CASSLAARYNEQFF

clone size: -
J gene: TRBJ1-2
D gene: -
V gene: TRBV19
CDR3 DNA: TGTGCCAGTAGTATAGCCCTGACTAGTGGCTACACCTTC
CDR3 protein: CASSIALTSGYTF

clone size: -
J gene: TRBJ2-7
D gene: TRBD2
V gene: TRBV7-2
CDR3 DNA: TGTGCCAGCAGCTTAGTCGCTAGCGGACCCTACGAGCAGTACTTC
CDR3 protein: CASSLVASGPYEQYF

clone size: -
J gene: TRBJ2-1
D gene: TRBD2
V gene: TRBV7-9
CDR3 DNA: TGTGCCAGCAGCTTAGACCACGGGCTAGCGGACGTATACAATGAGCAGTTCTTC
CDR3 protein: CASSLDHGLADVYNEQFF

clone size: few
J gene: TRBJ1-1
D gene: -
V gene: TRBV11-2
CDR3 DNA: TGTGCCAGCAGCTTACAGGGTCGTAGCACTGAAGCTTTCTTT
CDR3 protein: CASSLQGRSTEAFF

clone size: few
J gene: TRBJ1-6
D gene: -
V gene: TRBV7-2
CDR3 DNA: TGTGCCAGCAGCTCCTCACTTTCACCCCTCCACTTT
CDR3 protein: CASSSSLSPLHF

clone size: few
J gene: TRBJ2-7
D gene: TRBD2
V gene: TRBV7-2
CDR3 DNA: TGTGCCAGCAGCTTAGTTGCAGGGAGGGACGAGCAGTACTTC
CDR3 protein: CASSLVAGRDEQYF

clone size: -
J gene: TRBJ2-1
D gene: TRBD2
V gene: TRBV28
CDR3 DNA: TGTGCCAGCAGTGGACTAGCGGCCTACAATGAGCAGTTCTTC
CDR3 protein: CASSGLAAYNEQFF

clone size: -
J gene: TRBJ1-2
D gene: -
V gene: TRBV25-1
CDR3 DNA: TGTGCCAGCAGTGAATTTTCAGGATATGGCTACACCTTC
CDR3 protein: CASSEFSGYGYTF

clone size: few
J gene: TRBJ2-2
D gene: -
V gene: TRBV4-2
CDR3 DNA: TGTGCCAGCAGCCAACAGGGGTACACCGGGGAGCTGTTTTTT
CDR3 protein: CASSQQGYTGELFF

clone size: -
J gene: TRBJ1-1
D gene: -
V gene: TRBV10-2
CDR3 DNA: TGCGCCAGCAGGAGCAGGGCGAACACTGAAGCTTTCTTT
CDR3 protein: CASRSRANTEAFF

clone size: -
J gene: TRBJ2-5
D gene: TRBD2
V gene: TRBV29-1
CDR3 DNA: TGCAGCGGGCTAGCGGGAGGGGAGACCCAGTACTTC
CDR3 protein: CSGLAGGETQYF

clone size: few
J gene: TRBJ2-5
D gene: -
V gene: TRBV19
CDR3 DNA: TGTGCCAGTATGGGTCGGCAAGAGACCCAGTACTTC
CDR3 protein: CASMGRQETQYF

clone size: -
J gene: TRBJ2-7
D gene: TRBD2
V gene: TRBV6-5
CDR3 DNA: TGTGCCAGCAGCCCAACCTCGACTAGCGGGCAGTACTTC
CDR3 protein: CASSPTSTSGQYF

clone size: -
J gene: TRBJ2-2
D gene: -
V gene: TRBV27
CDR3 DNA: TGTGCCAGCAGTACGCGATCCAACACCGGGGAGCTGTTTTTT
CDR3 protein: CASSTRSNTGELFF

clone size: -
J gene: TRBJ2-7
D gene: TRBD2
V gene: TRBV28
CDR3 DNA: TGTGCCAGCAGTCCCGGGACTAGCGGTGACTACGAGCAGTACTTC
CDR3 protein: CASSPGTSGDYEQYF

clone size: few
J gene: TRBJ1-1
D gene: -
V gene: TRBV7-9
CDR3 DNA: TGTGCCAGCACCATTAACACTGAAGCTTTCTTT
CDR3 protein: CASTINTEAFF